This T cell receptor beta chain originates from a study of tumor-infiltrating lymphocytes in localized non-small cell lung cancer. TCRdb's copy holds only in-frame clones and misses some; the assay was immunoSEQ multiplex PCR. The repertoire holds roughly 7,200 clones, roughly 70% seen once, with about 12% in the top ten. About this clone itself: The antigen is not known.

Trimming pared 0 bases from V and 1 base from J, leaving 7 bases between. Germline V gives CDR1 MNHEY, CDR2 SVGAGI. The CDR3 contains 15 residues. Points from the study as a whole: Only some patients had TCR sequencing, depending on available tissue. Technical variation could not be separated from intratumor heterogeneity here.

The sequencing sample was made of lung tumor tissue. The TCR originated in a human donor with non-small cell lung cancer. The gene calls are TRBV6-5 and TRBJ2-1, with D unresolved. The CDR3 nucleotides read TGTGCCAGCAGTTACTCGGCCGGGTCCTACAATGAGCAGTTCTTC. This encodes CASSYSAGSYNEQFF.